The 9 T cell receptor beta chains in this list originate from one sample, sequenced in a study of blood T cells in healthy people across ages. Alongside a J-beta primer mix, a sample-barcoded 5' primer served in a second PCR lasting about 7 to 12 cycles. Each CDR3 protein is one row after TCRdb ran MiXCR on the 5' RACE reads. The data hold some 1.8 million distinct CDR3 sequences, with about 39% observed a single time. The specimen was blood. The receptors stem from a human donor in good health.

This clonotype has more than one count but fewer than ten. This chain joins TRBV4-1 and TRBJ2-7; D might be TRBD1 (6 bases). In germline, CDR1 is MGHRA, CDR2 YSYEKL. This CDR3 is 16 amino acids long. V was cut by 0 bases and J by 1 base, with 13 bases left in between. The CDR3 region is CASSQDAATGSYEQYF. DNA for the CDR3: TGCGCCAGCAGCCAAGATGCCGCGACAGGTTCCTACGAGCAGTACTTC.

This clonotype was counted a few times. The chain uses TRBV20-1 and TRBJ1-2; tentative D call: TRBD1 (6 bases). Germline CDR1 is DFQATT and CDR2 is SNEGSKA (reference sequence). Between the trimmed V and J ends, which lost 2 bases and 2 bases, there was a span of 9 bases. This CDR3 contains 13 residues. The CDR3 sequence is CSARTGRNYGYTF. Written as DNA, the CDR3 is TGCAGTGCTAGAACAGGGAGGAACTATGGCTACACCTTC.

The chain is built from TRBV7-2 and TRBJ2-1; 13 bases are a match to TRBD2. Losses at the gene ends were 4 bases for V and 1 base for J; bases not matched to a gene: 7. The CDR3 runs to 18 residues. Germline CDR1 is SGHTA and CDR2 is FQGNSA. As DNA, the CDR3 is TGTGCCAGCAGCTCAAGGACTAGCGGGGGCTCTTCCTACAATGAGCAGTTCTTC. Its translation is CASSSRTSGGSSYNEQFF.

The rearrangement links TRBV11-2 to TRBJ2-1, with TRBD2 as a possible D gene (6 bases). Germline loops: CDR1 SGHAT, CDR2 FQNNGV. This CDR3 comprises 16 residues. Between the trimmed V and J ends, which lost 0 bases and 5 bases, there was a span of 14 bases. The CDR3 sequence: CASSLDGRGGNNEQFF. In DNA, the CDR3 is TGTGCCAGCAGCTTAGACGGAAGGGGAGGCAACAATGAGCAGTTCTTC. The full variable domain, with the rest looked up from reference TRBV11-2 and TRBJ2-1, is EAGVAQSPRYKIIEKRQSVAFWCNPISGHATLYWYQQILGQGPKLLIQFQNNGVVDDSQLPKDRFSAERLKGVDSTLKIQPAKLEDSAVYLCASSLDGRGGNNEQFFGPGTRLTVL.

The chain uses TRBV6-2 or TRBV6-3 and TRBJ2-7; TRBD2 agrees at 7 bases. The end of the DNA is better explained by TRBJ2-5, so the J call may be wrong. The CDR3 runs 16 residues. Germline CDR1 is MNHEY and CDR2 is SVGEGT. The CDR3 DNA sequence: TGTGCCAGCAGTTACCCAGCCCGCGGGGGACAAGAGACCCAGTACTTC. Translating it yields CASSYPARGGQETQYF.

CDR3 sequence (DNA): TGCGCCAGCAGCCAAGCAGCTAGCGGGGAGCAGTTCTTC. It translates to CASSQAASGEQFF. This chain joins TRBV4-1 and TRBJ2-1; 8 bases are shared with TRBD2. The germline V gene has CDR1 MGHRA and CDR2 YSYEKL. J was trimmed by 10 bases and V by 1 base; bases with no gene match: 3. This CDR3 contains 13 residues.

This clonotype was counted a few times. The V and J genes are TRBV7-9 and TRBJ2-7; TRBD1 aligns across 9 bases. Per germline, CDR1 SEHNR and CDR2 FQNEAQ (reference sequence). V lost 8 bases, J lost 4 bases, and 12 bases stayed unmatched. This CDR3 is 15 amino acids long. CDR3 amino acids: CASDAGDRGIYEQYF. The CDR3 region has the DNA TGTGCCAGCGACGCCGGAGACAGGGGGATTTACGAGCAGTACTTC.

In this sample, this clonotype turned up a few times. The rearrangement links TRBV7-2 to TRBJ2-5; no definite D call. Germline V gives CDR1 SGHTA, CDR2 FQGNSA. Deletions cut 3 bases from V and 0 bases from J, with 8 bases between. There are 14 residues in the CDR3. CDR3 bases: TGTGCCAGCAGCTTGGGAAAGCACCAAGAGACCCAGTACTTC. Protein: CASSLGKHQETQYF. The full variable domain, its missing parts supplied by reference TRBV7-2 and TRBJ2-5, is GAGVSQSPSNKVTEKGKDVELRCDPISGHTALYWYRQSLGQGLEFLIYFQGNSAPDKSGLPSDRFSAERTGGSVSTLTIQRTQQEDSAVYLCASSLGKHQETQYFGPGTRLLVL.

This clonotype has ten or more counts. The V call is TRBV2, the J call TRBJ1-5; D gene ambiguous. V lost 7 bases to trimming and J lost 6 bases, with 16 bases between them. The CDR3 is made up of 14 amino acids. Germline assignment: CDR1 SNHLY and CDR2 FYNNEI. The CDR3 here is CASTKEGGGQPQHF. The CDR3 coding sequence is TGTGCCAGCACAAAAGAGGGAGGCGGTCAGCCCCAGCATTTT.